This TCR beta chain derives from a study of cytomegalovirus exposure and HLA in healthy donors. Broader study findings: Cytomegalovirus-associated status was assigned to some 160 TCR beta chains.

Germline CDR1 reads SEHNR; CDR2 reads FQNEAQ (reference sequence). CDR3 length equals 15 residues. This clone is a singleton in its sample. Its antigen is unknown. The junction shows a germline mismatch at one end, possibly a read error. Primers for the PCR totalled 60 Vbeta and 13 Jbeta. The table came from immunoSEQ multiplex PCR; TCRdb's copy has only in-frame clones and leaves some out. The sample holds about 100,000 clones; approximately 76% are singletons and the top ten take around 2.1%. This chain connects TRBV7-9 to TRBJ2-1, with D tentatively TRBD1 (6 bases). The source material was PBMCs. The receptor's source is a man between 18 and 29 years old in good health and CMV-seronegative. CDR3 DNA: TGTTCCAGCAGCCCTCCCAGGGGTTTGTATGATGAGCAGTTCTTC. This codes for CSSSPPRGLYDEQFF.